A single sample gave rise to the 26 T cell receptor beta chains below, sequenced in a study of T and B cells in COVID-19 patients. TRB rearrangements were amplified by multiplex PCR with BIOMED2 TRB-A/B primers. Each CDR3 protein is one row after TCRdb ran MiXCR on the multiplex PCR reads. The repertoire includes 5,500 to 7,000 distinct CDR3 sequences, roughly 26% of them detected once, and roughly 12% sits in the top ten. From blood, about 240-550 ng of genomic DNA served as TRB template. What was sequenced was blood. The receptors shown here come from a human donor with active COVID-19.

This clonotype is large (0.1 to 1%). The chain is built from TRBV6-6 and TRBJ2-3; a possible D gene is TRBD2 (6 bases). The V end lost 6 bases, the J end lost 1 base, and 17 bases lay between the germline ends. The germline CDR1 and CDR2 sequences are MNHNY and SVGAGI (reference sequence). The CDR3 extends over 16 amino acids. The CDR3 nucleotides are TGTGCCAGCAGGATGCGGGGAGGACCGGGCACAGATACGCAGTATTTT. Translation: CASRMRGGPGTDTQYF.

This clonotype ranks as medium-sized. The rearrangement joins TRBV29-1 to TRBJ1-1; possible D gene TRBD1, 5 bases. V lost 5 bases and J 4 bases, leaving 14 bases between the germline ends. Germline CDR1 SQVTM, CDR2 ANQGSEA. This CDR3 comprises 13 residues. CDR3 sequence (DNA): TGCAGCGTTCCCAAACAGGCGGGCACTGAAGCTTTCTTT. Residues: CSVPKQAGTEAFF.

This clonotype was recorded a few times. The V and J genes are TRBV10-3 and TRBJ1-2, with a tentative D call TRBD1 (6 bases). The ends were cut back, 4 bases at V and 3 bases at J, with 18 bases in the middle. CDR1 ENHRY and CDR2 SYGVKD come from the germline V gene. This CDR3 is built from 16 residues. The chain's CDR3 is CAISARGRPSDYGYTF. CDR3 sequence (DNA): TGTGCCATCAGTGCCAGGGGCCGGCCTAGCGACTATGGCTACACCTTC.

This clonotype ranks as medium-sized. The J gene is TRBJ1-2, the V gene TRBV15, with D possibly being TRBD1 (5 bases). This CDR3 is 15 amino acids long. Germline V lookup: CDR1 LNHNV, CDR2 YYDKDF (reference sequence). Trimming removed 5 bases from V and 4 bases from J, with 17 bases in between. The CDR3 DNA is TGTGCCACCAGCGCAGAGGTCAGCAGGGCCTATGGCTACACCTTC. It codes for CATSAEVSRAYGYTF.

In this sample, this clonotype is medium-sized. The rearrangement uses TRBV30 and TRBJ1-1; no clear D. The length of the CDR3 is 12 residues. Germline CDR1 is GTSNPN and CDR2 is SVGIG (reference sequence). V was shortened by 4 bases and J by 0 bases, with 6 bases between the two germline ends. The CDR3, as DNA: TGTGCCTGGACCGGCATGAACACTGAAGCTTTCTTT. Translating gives CAWTGMNTEAFF.

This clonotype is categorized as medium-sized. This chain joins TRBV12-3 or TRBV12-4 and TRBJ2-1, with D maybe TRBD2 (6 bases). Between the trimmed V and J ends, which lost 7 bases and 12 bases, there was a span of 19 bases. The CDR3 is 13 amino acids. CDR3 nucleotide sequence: TGTGCCAGCACCCCCGGGGGAGGTAGGATGCAGTTCTTC. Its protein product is CASTPGGGRMQFF.

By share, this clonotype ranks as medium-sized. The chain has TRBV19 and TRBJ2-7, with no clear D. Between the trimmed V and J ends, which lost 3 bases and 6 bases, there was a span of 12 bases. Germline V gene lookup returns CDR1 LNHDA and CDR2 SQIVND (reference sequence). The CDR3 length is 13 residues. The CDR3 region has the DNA TGTGCCAGTAGTATGGGGAAGGGAATCGAGCAGTACTTC. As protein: CASSMGKGIEQYF.

The CDR3 DNA is TGTGCCAGCAGTGATGGAACGGCCTATGGCTACACCTTC. Its protein is CASSDGTAYGYTF. J is TRBJ1-2 and V is TRBV25-1; D is unresolved. Germline CDR1 is MGHDK and CDR2 is SYGVNS. CDR3 length: 13 residues. V lost 3 bases and J lost 4, with 9 bases in between.

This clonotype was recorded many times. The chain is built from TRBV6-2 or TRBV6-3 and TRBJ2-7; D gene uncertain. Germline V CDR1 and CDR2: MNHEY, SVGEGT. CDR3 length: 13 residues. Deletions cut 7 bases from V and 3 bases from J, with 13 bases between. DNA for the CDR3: TGTGCCAGCATGGGCCGGGCCTACTACGAGCAGTACTTC. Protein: CASMGRAYYEQYF.

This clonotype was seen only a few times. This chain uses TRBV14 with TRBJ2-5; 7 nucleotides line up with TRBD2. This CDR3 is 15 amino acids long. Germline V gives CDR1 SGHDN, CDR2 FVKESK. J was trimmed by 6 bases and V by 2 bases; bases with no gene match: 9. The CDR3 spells CASSQPGGGRQTQYF. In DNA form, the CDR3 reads TGTGCCAGCAGCCAACCCGGGGGAGGGAGACAGACCCAGTACTTC.

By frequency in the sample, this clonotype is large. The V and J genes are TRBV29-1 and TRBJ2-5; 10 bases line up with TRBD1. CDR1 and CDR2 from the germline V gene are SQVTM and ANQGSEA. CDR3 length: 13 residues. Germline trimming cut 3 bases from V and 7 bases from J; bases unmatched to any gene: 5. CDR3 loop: CSVDPGTGVTQYF. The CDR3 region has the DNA TGCAGCGTTGACCCCGGGACAGGGGTGACCCAGTACTTC. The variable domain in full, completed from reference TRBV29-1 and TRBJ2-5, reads SAVISQKPSRDICQRGTSLTIQCQVDSQVTMMFWYRQQPGQSLTLIATANQGSEATYESGFVIDKFPISRPNLTFSTLTVSNMSPEDSSIYLCSVDPGTGVTQYFGPGTRLLVL.

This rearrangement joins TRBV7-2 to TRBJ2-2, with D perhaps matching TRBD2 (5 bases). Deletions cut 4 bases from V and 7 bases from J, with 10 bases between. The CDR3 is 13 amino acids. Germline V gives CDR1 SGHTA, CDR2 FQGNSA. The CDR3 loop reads CASSSRTGGELFF. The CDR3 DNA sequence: TGTGCCAGCAGCTCCAGGACTGGCGGGGAGCTGTTTTTT.

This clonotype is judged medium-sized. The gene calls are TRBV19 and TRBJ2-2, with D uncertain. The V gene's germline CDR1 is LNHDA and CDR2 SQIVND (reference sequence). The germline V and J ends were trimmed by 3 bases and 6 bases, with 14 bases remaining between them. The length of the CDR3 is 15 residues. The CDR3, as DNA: TGTGCCAGTAGTATTCTAAGGGTCGGGCCCGGGGAGCTGTTTTTT. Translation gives CASSILRVGPGELFF.

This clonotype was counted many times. The CDR3 DNA sequence: TGTGCCAGCAGTTTCCAACAGGGGGGGACTGAAGCTTTCTTT. It encodes CASSFQQGGTEAFF. This sequence joins TRBV12-3 or TRBV12-4 and TRBJ1-1, with TRBD1 identical over 8 bases. V lost 3 bases and J lost 5; bases outside the gene matches: 5. This CDR3 has 14 residues.

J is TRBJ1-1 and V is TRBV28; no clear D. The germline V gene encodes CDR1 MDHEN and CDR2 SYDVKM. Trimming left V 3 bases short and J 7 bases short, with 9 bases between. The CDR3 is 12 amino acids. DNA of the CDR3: TGTGCCAGCAGTTTTGGCAGTGTTGAAGCTTTCTTT. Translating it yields CASSFGSVEAFF. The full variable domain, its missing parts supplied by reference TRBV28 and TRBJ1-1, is DVKVTQSSRYLVKRTGEKVFLECVQDMDHENMFWYRQDPGLGLRLIYFSYDVKMKEKGDIPEGYSVSREKKERFSLILESASTNQTSMYLCASSFGSVEAFFGQGTRLTVV.

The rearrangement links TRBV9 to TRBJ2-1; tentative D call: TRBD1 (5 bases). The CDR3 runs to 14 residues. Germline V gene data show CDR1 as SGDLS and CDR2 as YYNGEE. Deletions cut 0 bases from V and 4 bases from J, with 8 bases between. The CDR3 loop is CASSVGAGYNEQFF. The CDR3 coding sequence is TGTGCCAGCAGCGTAGGTGCAGGGTACAATGAGCAGTTCTTC. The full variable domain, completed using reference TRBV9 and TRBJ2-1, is DSGVTQTPKHLITATGQRVTLRCSPRSGDLSVYWYQQSLDQGLQFLIQYYNGEERAKGNILERFSAQQFPDLHSELNLSSLELGDSALYFCASSVGAGYNEQFFGPGTRLTVL.

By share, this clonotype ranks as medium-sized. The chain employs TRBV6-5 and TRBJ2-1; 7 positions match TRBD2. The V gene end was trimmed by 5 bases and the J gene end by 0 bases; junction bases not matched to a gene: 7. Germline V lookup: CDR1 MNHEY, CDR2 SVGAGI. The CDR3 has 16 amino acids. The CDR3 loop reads CASSLTSASSYNEQFF. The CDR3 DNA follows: TGTGCCAGCAGTCTTACTAGCGCGAGCTCCTACAATGAGCAGTTCTTC.

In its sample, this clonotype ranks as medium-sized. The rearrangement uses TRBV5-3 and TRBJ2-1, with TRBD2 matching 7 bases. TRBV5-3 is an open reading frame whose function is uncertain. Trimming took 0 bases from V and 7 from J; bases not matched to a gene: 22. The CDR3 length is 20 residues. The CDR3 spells CARSLVTSIEGGSLGNEQFF. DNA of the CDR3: TGTGCCAGAAGCTTGGTCACTAGTATTGAGGGAGGGAGCTTAGGGAATGAGCAGTTCTTC.

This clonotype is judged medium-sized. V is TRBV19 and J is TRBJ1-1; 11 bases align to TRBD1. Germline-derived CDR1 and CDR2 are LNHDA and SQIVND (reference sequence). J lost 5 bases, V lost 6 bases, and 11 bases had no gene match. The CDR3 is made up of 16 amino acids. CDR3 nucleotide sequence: TGTGCCAGTAGCCTGGACAGGGGGCCCTCAAGTACTGAAGCTTTCTTT. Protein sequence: CASSLDRGPSSTEAFF.

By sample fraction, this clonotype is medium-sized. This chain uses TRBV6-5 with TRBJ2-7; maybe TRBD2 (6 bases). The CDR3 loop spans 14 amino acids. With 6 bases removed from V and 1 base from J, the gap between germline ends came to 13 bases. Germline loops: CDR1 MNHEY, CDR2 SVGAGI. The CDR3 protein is CASSSSLASYEQYF. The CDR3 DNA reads TGTGCCAGCAGCTCTTCACTAGCTTCCTACGAGCAGTACTTC.

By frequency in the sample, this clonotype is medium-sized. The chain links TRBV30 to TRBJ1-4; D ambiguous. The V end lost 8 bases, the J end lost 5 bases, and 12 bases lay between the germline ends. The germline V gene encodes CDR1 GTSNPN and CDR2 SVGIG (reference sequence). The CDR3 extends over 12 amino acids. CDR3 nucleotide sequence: TGTGCCCTCCCGGGGAACAATGAAAAACTGTTTTTT. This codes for CALPGNNEKLFF. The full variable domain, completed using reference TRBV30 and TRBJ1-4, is SQTIHQWPATLVQPVGSPLSLECTVEGTSNPNLYWYRQAAGRGLQLLFYSVGIGQISSEVPQNLSASRPQDRQFILSSKKLLLSDSGFYLCALPGNNEKLFFGSGTQLSVL.

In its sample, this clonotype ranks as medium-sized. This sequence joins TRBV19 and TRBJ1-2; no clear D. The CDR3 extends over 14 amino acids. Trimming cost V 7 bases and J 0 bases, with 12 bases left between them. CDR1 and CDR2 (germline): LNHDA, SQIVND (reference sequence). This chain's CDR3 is CASTADHTNYGYTF. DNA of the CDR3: TGTGCCAGTACCGCAGACCATACTAACTATGGCTACACCTTC.

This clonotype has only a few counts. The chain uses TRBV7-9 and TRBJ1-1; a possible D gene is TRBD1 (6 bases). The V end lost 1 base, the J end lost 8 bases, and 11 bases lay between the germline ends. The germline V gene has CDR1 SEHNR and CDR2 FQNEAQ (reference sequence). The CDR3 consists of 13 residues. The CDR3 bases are TGTGCCAGCAGCTTAGTTCAGGGGAAGGAAGCTTTCTTT. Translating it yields CASSLVQGKEAFF.

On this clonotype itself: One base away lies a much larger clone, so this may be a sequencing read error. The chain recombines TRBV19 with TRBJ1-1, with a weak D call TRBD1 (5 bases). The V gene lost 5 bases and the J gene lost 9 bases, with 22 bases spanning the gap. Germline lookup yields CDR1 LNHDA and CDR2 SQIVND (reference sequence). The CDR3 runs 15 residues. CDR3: CASSQTREGVSKAFF. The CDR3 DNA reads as TGTGCCAGTAGTCAGACCAGGGAGGGAGTCTCTAAAGCTTTCTTT. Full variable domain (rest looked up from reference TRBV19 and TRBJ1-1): DGGITQSPKYLFRKEGQNVTLSCEQNLNHDAMYWYRQDPGQGLRLIYYSQIVNDFQKGDIAEGYSVSREKKESFPLTVTSAQKNPTAFYLCASSQTREGVSKAFFGQGTRLTVV.

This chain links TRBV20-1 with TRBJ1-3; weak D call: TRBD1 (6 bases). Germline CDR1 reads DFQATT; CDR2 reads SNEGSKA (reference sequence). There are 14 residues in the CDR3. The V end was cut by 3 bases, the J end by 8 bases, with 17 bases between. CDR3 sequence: CSASRGGLGDTIYF. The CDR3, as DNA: TGCAGTGCTAGCCGAGGGGGTTTAGGGGACACCATATATTTT.

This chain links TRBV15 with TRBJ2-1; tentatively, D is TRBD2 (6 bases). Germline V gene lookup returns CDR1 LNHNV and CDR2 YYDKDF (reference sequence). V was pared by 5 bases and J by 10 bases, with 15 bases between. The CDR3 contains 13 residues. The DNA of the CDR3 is TGTGCCACCAGCCGGGACTCCCATTGGGAGCAGTTCTTC. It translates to CATSRDSHWEQFF.